This TCR beta chain is drawn from a study of T cells in Graves' hyperthyroidism and ophthalmopathy. Study-level results: For ophthalmopathy, model prediction preceded onset by a median roughly 6.3 months. The authors' 13 V-J model separated ophthalmopathy from stable hyperthyroidism.

This clonotype was observed at least ten times. The antigen remains unidentified. Patients aged 18 to 65 had newly diagnosed hyperthyroidism that had lasted under 2 months. RNA transcripts yielded amplified TCR beta CDR3 regions. HTBI primers were used for first-round RT-PCR of the TCR CDR3. TCRdb independently ran MiXCR on the multiplex PCR reads; one entry per CDR3 protein. The table includes 300,000 to 450,000 distinct CDR3 sequences, over 11% detected once. The sample was blood. This TCR derives from a woman aged 55 to 70 with Graves' hyperthyroidism.

CDR3 protein: CATPTGGRGETQYF. As DNA, the CDR3 is TGTGCCACCCCGACGGGCGGGAGAGGAGAGACCCAGTACTTC. The chain carries TRBV2 and TRBJ2-5; 7 nucleotides agree with TRBD2. The trim removed 10 bases at V and 4 bases at J, leaving 12 bases unmatched. The CDR3 extends over 14 amino acids. Per germline, CDR1 SNHLY and CDR2 FYNNEI.